These 20 T cell receptor beta chains came from one sample sequenced in a study of T cell clonotyping in hematopoietic cell transplantation. Assay used: immunoSEQ multiplex PCR; TCRdb lists only in-frame clones, some missing. The sample consists of around 8,000 clones, roughly nine tenths of them appearing once. The specimen was PBMCs, collected 180 days after allogeneic stem cell transplant. The receptors come from a female patient aged 50-60 years who had an allogeneic stem cell transplant from an unrelated donor, so the T cells may come from the graft donor. Some clones in this sample may be carry-over from other donors' samples.

CDR3 bases: TGTGCCAGCAGCTCCGGGACAGGGGTTTTCTACGAGCAGTACTTC. This codes for CASSSGTGVFYEQYF. This chain uses TRBV11-2 with TRBJ2-7, with 10 bases that match TRBD1. Trimming at V came to 4 bases and at J to 3 bases, leaving 6 bases not matched to a gene. The CDR3 sequence is 15 residues long. CDR1 is SGHAT and CDR2 is FQNNGV in the germline V gene.

The chain is built from TRBV7-9 and TRBJ2-2, with no clear D. The CDR3 has 13 residues. Trimming took 5 bases from V and 1 from J, leaving 5 bases between them. Germline CDR1 SEHNR, CDR2 FQNEAQ (reference sequence). The CDR3 bases are TGTGCCAGCAGCCCCAGGAACACCGGGGAGCTGTTTTTT. This translates into CASSPRNTGELFF. Supplemented by reference TRBV7-9 and TRBJ2-2, the full variable domain reads DTGVSQNPRHKITKRGQNVTFRCDPISEHNRLYWYRQTLGQGPEFLTYFQNEAQLEKSRLLSDRFSAERPKGSFSTLEIQRTEQGDSAMYLCASSPRNTGELFFGEGSRLTVL.

The chain couples TRBV6-1 to TRBJ1-5; D not certain. V was clipped by 2 bases and J by 7 bases, with 6 bases between them. This CDR3 spans 12 amino acids. CDR1 is MNHNS and CDR2 is SASEGT in the germline V gene. In nucleotides, the CDR3 is TGTGCCAGCAGTGAAATTTGGCAGCCCCAGCATTTT. Its translation is CASSEIWQPQHF.

This sequence joins TRBV6-1 and TRBJ2-7; a possible D gene is TRBD2 (5 bases). Germline V gene data show CDR1 as MNHNS and CDR2 as SASEGT. The CDR3 loop spans 15 amino acids. V lost 4 bases and J lost 2, with 15 bases in between. CDR3 sequence reads: CASSGSLMRAYEQYF. CDR3 nucleotides: TGTGCCAGCAGTGGGTCGCTAATGCGGGCCTACGAGCAGTACTTC.

The chain combines TRBV7-2 with TRBJ2-7; 8 bases are shared with TRBD1. Germline assignment: CDR1 SGHTA and CDR2 FQGNSA. V shed 5 bases and J 3 bases; nucleotides not matched to a gene: 12. This CDR3 is 16 amino acids long. In DNA, the CDR3 is TGTGCCAGCAGCAAGAACACAGGGGGGTTAAGCTACGAGCAGTACTTC. It specifies CASSKNTGGLSYEQYF.

V gene TRBV18 combines with J gene TRBJ1-2, with D perhaps TRBD1 (5 bases). Trimming pared 5 bases from V and 7 bases from J, leaving 14 bases between. The CDR3 is made up of 13 amino acids. CDR1 KGHSH and CDR2 LQKENI come from the germline V gene. The CDR3 spells CASSEDKAGGYTF. The CDR3 nucleotides read TGTGCCAGCTCAGAGGACAAAGCAGGTGGCTACACCTTC.

The rearrangement links TRBV5-5 to TRBJ1-2; D gene uncertain. The V end lost 1 base, the J end lost 2 bases, and 15 bases lay between the germline ends. Germline values: CDR1 SGHKS, CDR2 YYEKEE (reference sequence). The CDR3 covers 16 residues. CDR3 amino acids: CASSLIVGGPNYGYTF. CDR3 sequence (DNA): TGTGCCAGCAGCTTGATCGTCGGCGGACCGAACTATGGCTACACCTTC.

The CDR3 spells CASSRAQGAGVRNEQFF. The CDR3 DNA sequence: TGTGCCAGTAGTAGGGCCCAGGGAGCGGGAGTACGCAATGAGCAGTTCTTC. This chain uses TRBV19 with TRBJ2-1; TRBD2 agrees at 8 bases. The length of the CDR3 is 17 residues. From germline, CDR1 is LNHDA and CDR2 SQIVND (reference sequence). V lost 4 bases and J lost 6; bases outside the gene matches: 14.

The chain links TRBV7-6 to TRBJ2-2; TRBD2 matches 13 bases. V lost 5 bases and J lost 1; bases outside the gene matches: 4. The CDR3 loop spans 17 amino acids. Germline-derived CDR1 and CDR2 are SGHVS and FNYEAQ. CDR3 in amino acids: CASSPRLAGGNTGELFF. The CDR3 bases are TGTGCCAGCAGCCCCCGACTAGCGGGGGGGAACACCGGGGAGCTGTTTTTT.

The gene calls are TRBV2 and TRBJ1-1; D gene ambiguous. V lost 8 bases, J lost 1 base, and 17 bases lay in between. The CDR3 covers 15 residues. Germline CDR1 is SNHLY and CDR2 is FYNNEI. The CDR3 protein is CASSFLGNPNTEAFF. In DNA, the CDR3 is TGTGCCAGCTCATTTTTGGGGAACCCGAACACTGAAGCTTTCTTT.

This chain connects TRBV9 to TRBJ2-1; the match to TRBD2 covers 7 bases. The CDR3 consists of 16 residues. V gave up 0 bases and J gave up 5 bases; unmatched junction bases: 8. Germline CDR1 reads SGDLS; CDR2 reads YYNGEE. The CDR3 bases are TGTGCCAGCAGCGTAGTTGGGTGGGGGGGAAACAATGAGCAGTTCTTC. Translating gives CASSVVGWGGNNEQFF.

The chain employs TRBV4-1 and TRBJ1-5; D not certain. Looked up from germline, CDR1 is MGHRA and CDR2 is YSYEKL. V lost 6 bases to trimming and J lost 6 bases, with 18 bases between them. This CDR3 spans 15 amino acids. This CDR3 is CASRLENGLGQPQHF. The DNA of the CDR3 is TGCGCCAGCAGACTCGAGAACGGGTTGGGTCAGCCCCAGCATTTT.

This clone was picked up a small number of times. J is TRBJ2-2 and V is TRBV30; D not certain. V was shortened by 0 bases and J by 1 base, with 3 bases between the two germline ends. Germline lookup yields CDR1 GTSNPN and CDR2 SVGIG (reference sequence). This CDR3 has 13 amino acids. The CDR3 nucleotides read TGTGCCTGGAGTGTTTGGAACACCGGGGAGCTGTTTTTT. Its protein is CAWSVWNTGELFF. The full variable domain, with the rest looked up from reference TRBV30 and TRBJ2-2, is SQTIHQWPATLVQPVGSPLSLECTVEGTSNPNLYWYRQAAGRGLQLLFYSVGIGQISSEVPQNLSASRPQDRQFILSSKKLLLSDSGFYLCAWSVWNTGELFFGEGSRLTVL.

The chain links TRBV5-4 to TRBJ2-3; TRBD1 aligns across 9 bases. The trim removed 5 bases at V and 1 base at J, leaving 2 bases unmatched. Germline CDR1 SGHNT, CDR2 YYREEE (reference sequence). The CDR3 contains 14 residues. The chain's CDR3 is CASSRDRGTDTQYF. The CDR3 coding sequence is TGTGCCAGCAGTCGGGACAGGGGCACAGATACGCAGTATTTT. Full variable domain (remainder filled in from reference TRBV5-4 and TRBJ2-3): ETGVTQSPTHLIKTRGQQVTLRCSSQSGHNTVSWYQQALGQGPQFIFQYYREEENGRGNFPPRFSGLQFPNYSSELNVNALELDDSALYLCASSRDRGTDTQYFGPGTRLTVL.

The J gene is TRBJ1-1, the V gene TRBV29-1; a possible D gene is TRBD1 (5 bases). This CDR3 is built from 13 residues. Germline loops: CDR1 SQVTM, CDR2 ANQGSEA. Trimming left V 2 bases short and J 4 bases short, with 11 bases between. CDR3 amino acids: CSVERAGGTEAFF. For the CDR3, the DNA is TGCAGCGTTGAAAGGGCCGGGGGCACTGAAGCTTTCTTT.

This chain connects TRBV7-9 to TRBJ1-6; perhaps TRBD1 as D (6 bases). Deletions cut 3 bases from V and 3 bases from J, with 18 bases between. The CDR3 extends over 18 amino acids. Germline lookup yields CDR1 SEHNR and CDR2 FQNEAQ (reference sequence). The CDR3 protein is CASSFNLTGTIYNSPLHF. CDR3 bases: TGTGCCAGCAGCTTTAACCTCACAGGGACAATCTATAATTCACCCCTCCACTTT.

The V and J genes are TRBV10-1 and TRBJ1-2; D might be TRBD1 (6 bases). Germline V gene data show CDR1 as WNHNN and CDR2 as SYGVQD (reference sequence). V shed 6 bases and J shed 2 bases, with 13 bases lying between them. There are 14 residues in the CDR3. DNA for the CDR3: TGCGCCAGCAGCGTGGGACACCTAAACTATGGCTACACCTTC. This codes for CASSVGHLNYGYTF.

V gene TRBV5-1 combines with J gene TRBJ2-1; D perhaps matches TRBD1 (6 bases). V was trimmed by 3 bases and J by 9 bases, leaving 22 bases between them. The CDR3 runs 16 residues. Per the germline V gene, CDR1 is SGHRS and CDR2 is YFSETQ. The DNA for the CDR3 is TGCGCCAGCAGCTCCACGGGTGCAGGGGTGTTGGGTGAGCAGTTCTTC. This sequence encodes CASSSTGAGVLGEQFF.

V gene TRBV6-5 combines with J gene TRBJ2-7; the match to TRBD1 covers 7 bases. The V gene's germline CDR1 is MNHEY and CDR2 SVGAGI. Losses at the gene ends were 0 bases for V and 3 bases for J; bases not matched to a gene: 2. This CDR3 comprises 14 residues. CDR3 DNA sequence: TGTGCCAGCAGTTACTCGGACAGGTACTACGAGCAGTACTTC. Its protein is CASSYSDRYYEQYF.

V is TRBV6-5 and J is TRBJ1-2; 10 bases map to TRBD1. Trimming cost V 6 bases and J 8 bases; bases outside gene matches: 9. This CDR3 has 14 amino acids. CDR1 MNHEY and CDR2 SVGAGI come from the germline V gene. The CDR3 DNA follows: TGTGCCAGCAGGAAGGGACAGGGGCCAAAGGGCTACACCTTC. Its translation: CASRKGQGPKGYTF.